The rows below give T cell receptor beta chains drawn from one sample of a study of identical twins. TCRdb re-called the 5' RACE reads with MiXCR, one entry per CDR3 protein. Of about 660,000 distinct CDR3 sequences in the sample, 8.6% were seen once. This same sample was also part of a study on yellow fever vaccine responses in identical twins.

What was sequenced was PBMCs. The receptors originated from a woman under 30 in good health. Both conserved end residues are part of each CDR3. A D gene is named only where the DNA matches it firmly. Size is stated for part of the rows, as once, few or many counts, or as a class when the clone is expanded.

d_gene	abundance	j_gene	v_gene	CDR3nt	CDR3aa
-	many	TRBJ2-3	TRBV12-3/TRBV12-4	TGTGCCAGCACCCCGACAGCGGCGGGCACAGATACGCAGTATTTT	CASTPTAAGTDTQYF
-	-	TRBJ2-5	TRBV7-9	TGTGCCAGCAGCTCCTGGACGGTTCCAACACAAGAGACCCAGTACTTC	CASSSWTVPTQETQYF
-	-	TRBJ2-5	TRBV20-1	TGCAGTGCTCGATACCCGGGAAAAAGAGAAGAGACCCAGTACTTC	CSARYPGKREETQYF
-	many	TRBJ2-2	TRBV9	TGTGCCAGCAGCGTAGCGGGGCACACCGGGGAGCTGTTTTTT	CASSVAGHTGELFF
TRBD1	few	TRBJ2-5	TRBV27	TGTGCCAGCAGTCTAAATACCGGGACAGGGATTGCAGAGACCCAGTACTTC	CASSLNTGTGIAETQYF
-	many	TRBJ2-7	TRBV29-1	TGCAGCGTTGTAACAGGGAAGGGCTACGAGCAGTACTTC	CSVVTGKGYEQYF
-	few	TRBJ2-3	TRBV6-2/TRBV6-3	TGTGCCAGCAGTGGGAGCACCATCACAGATACGCAGTATTTT	CASSGSTITDTQYF
TRBD1	few	TRBJ2-7	TRBV29-1	TGCAGCGTTGATATAGGGACAGGGGGCTACGAGCAGTACTTC	CSVDIGTGGYEQYF
-	-	TRBJ1-2	TRBV3-1	TGTGCCAGCAGACATAGCGCGCAGGCGCTCAACTATGGCTACACCTTC	CASRHSAQALNYGYTF
-	few	TRBJ2-2	TRBV20-1	TGCAGTGCGCCGGGTTATGGGGAGCTGTTTTTT	CSAPGYGELFF
TRBD1	-	TRBJ2-7	TRBV6-1	TGTGCCAGCAACCCAAGAGGACAGGGAGCTTACGAGCAGTACTTC	CASNPRGQGAYEQYF